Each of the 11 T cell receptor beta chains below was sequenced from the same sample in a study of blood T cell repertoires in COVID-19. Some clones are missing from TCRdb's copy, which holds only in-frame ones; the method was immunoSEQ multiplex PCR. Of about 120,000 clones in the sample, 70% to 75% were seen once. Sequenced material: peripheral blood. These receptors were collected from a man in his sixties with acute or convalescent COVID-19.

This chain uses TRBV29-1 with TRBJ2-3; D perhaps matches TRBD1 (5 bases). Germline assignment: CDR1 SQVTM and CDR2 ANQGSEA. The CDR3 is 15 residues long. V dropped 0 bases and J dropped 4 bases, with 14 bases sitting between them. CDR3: CSVEEGPRDADTQYF. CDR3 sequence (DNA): TGCAGCGTTGAAGAGGGTCCCAGGGATGCAGATACGCAGTATTTT.

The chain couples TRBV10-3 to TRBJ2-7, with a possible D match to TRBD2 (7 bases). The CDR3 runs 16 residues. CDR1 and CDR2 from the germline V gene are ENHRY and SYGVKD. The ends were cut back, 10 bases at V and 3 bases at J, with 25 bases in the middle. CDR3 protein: CATQREQGHSDYEQYF. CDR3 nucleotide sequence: TGTGCCACCCAGCGGGAACAGGGTCATTCCGACTACGAGCAGTACTTC.

The CDR3 loop is CASGPDFPPNEQYF. CDR3 DNA: TGTGCTAGTGGCCCTGACTTTCCCCCGAACGAGCAGTACTTC. V is TRBV12-5 and J is TRBJ2-7; unclear D gene. V was clipped by 6 bases and J by 5 bases, with 17 bases between them. CDR1 is LGHNT and CDR2 is FRNRAP in the germline V gene. CDR3 length: 14 amino acids.

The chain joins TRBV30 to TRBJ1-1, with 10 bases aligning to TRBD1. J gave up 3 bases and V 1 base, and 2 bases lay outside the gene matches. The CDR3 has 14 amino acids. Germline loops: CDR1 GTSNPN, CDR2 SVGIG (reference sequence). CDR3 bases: TGTGCCTGGAGTGCGGGACAGGGGTACACTGAAGCTTTCTTT. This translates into CAWSAGQGYTEAFF.

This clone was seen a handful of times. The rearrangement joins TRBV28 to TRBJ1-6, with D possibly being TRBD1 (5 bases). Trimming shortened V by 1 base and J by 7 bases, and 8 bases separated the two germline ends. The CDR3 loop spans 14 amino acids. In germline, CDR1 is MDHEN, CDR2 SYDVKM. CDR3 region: CASSLLQANSPLHF. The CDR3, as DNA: TGTGCCAGCAGTTTATTACAGGCAAATTCACCCCTCCACTTT.

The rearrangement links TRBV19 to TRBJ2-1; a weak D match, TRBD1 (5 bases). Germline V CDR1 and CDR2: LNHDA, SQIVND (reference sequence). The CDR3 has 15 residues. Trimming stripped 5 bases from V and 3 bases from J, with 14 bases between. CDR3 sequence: CASSDGRANYNEQFF. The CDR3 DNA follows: TGTGCCAGTAGTGACGGCAGGGCGAACTACAATGAGCAGTTCTTC.

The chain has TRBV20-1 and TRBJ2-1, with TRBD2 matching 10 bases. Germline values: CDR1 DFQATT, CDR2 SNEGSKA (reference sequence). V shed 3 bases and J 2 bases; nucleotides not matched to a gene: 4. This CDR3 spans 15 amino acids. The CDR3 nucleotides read TGCAGTGCTAGTCCTCTAGCGGGAGCCTACAATGAGCAGTTCTTC. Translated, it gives CSASPLAGAYNEQFF.

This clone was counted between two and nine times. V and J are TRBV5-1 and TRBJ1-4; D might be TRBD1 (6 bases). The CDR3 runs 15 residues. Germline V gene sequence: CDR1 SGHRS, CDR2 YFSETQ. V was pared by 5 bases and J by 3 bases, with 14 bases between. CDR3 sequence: CASSLQAGANEKLFF. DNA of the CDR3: TGCGCCAGCAGTTTGCAGGCAGGGGCTAATGAAAAACTGTTTTTT.

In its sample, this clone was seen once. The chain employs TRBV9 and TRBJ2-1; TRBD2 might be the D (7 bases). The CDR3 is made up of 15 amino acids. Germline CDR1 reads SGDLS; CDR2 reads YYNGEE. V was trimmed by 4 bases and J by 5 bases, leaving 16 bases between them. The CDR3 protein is CASSQGRGANNEQFF. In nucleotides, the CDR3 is TGTGCCAGCAGCCAGGGTCGGGGGGCAAACAATGAGCAGTTCTTC.

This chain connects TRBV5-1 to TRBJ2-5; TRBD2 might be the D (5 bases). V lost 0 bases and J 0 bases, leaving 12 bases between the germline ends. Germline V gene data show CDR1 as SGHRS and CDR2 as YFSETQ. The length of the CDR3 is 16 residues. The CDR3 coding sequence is TGCGCCAGCAGCTTGGGGCGGGTGCAGTACCAAGAGACCCAGTACTTC. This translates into CASSLGRVQYQETQYF.

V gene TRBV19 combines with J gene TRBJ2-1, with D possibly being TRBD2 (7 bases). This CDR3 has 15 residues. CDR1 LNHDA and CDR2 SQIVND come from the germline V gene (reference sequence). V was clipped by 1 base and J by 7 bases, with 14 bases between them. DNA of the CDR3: TGTGCCAGTAGTATAGGAGGGGGAGGGTGGAATGAGCAGTTCTTC. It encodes CASSIGGGGWNEQFF.